These 27 T cell receptor beta chains were sequenced from one sample in a study of T cell responses to AZD1222 COVID-19 vaccine (dated by TCRdb to about 2021). Library method: the immunoSEQ multiplex PCR assay. TCRdb limited this immuneACCESS table to in-frame rearrangements with V and J called. A share of clones is missing; checked studies link under half to unresolved V genes, and the rest is unexplained. The sample table contains tens of thousands of clones; only one count was recorded for 80% to 90% of them. Around 30% of the sample goes to the ten largest clones. This specimen's time point label, interpreted: about 28 days (+/-7) after the second vaccine dose. The sample in question was peripheral blood, obtained 28 days after the second AZD1222 dose. These receptors were collected from an adult who received the AZD1222 COVID-19 vaccine.

The chain employs TRBV19 and TRBJ2-3; D possibly uses TRBD1 or TRBD2 (5 bases each). The CDR3 consists of 15 residues. Trimming removed 3 bases at V and 1 base at J, with 11 bases between. The germline CDR1 and CDR2 sequences are LNHDA and SQIVND (reference sequence). CDR3 DNA: TGTGCCAGTAGTATGGGGACCAGCCGCACAGATACGCAGTATTTT. It yields the protein CASSMGTSRTDTQYF.

This chain joins TRBV4-1 and TRBJ2-5, with D possibly TRBD1 on 5 matching bases. The CDR3 has 15 amino acids. V lost 1 base and J lost 2, with 11 bases in between. Per the germline V gene, CDR1 is MGHRA and CDR2 is YSYEKL. The CDR3 loop is CASSQVESGQETQYF. CDR3 sequence (DNA): TGCGCCAGCAGCCAAGTTGAATCAGGGCAAGAGACCCAGTACTTC.

V and J are TRBV2 and TRBJ1-3, with D unresolved. CDR1 is SNHLY and CDR2 is FYNNEI in the germline V gene. Trimming left V 7 bases short and J 8 bases short, with 9 bases between. This CDR3 spans 11 amino acids. The CDR3 loop reads CASIEVDTIYF. CDR3 DNA sequence: TGTGCCAGCATAGAAGTGGACACCATATATTTT.

The chain is built from TRBV19 and TRBJ2-7; 7 nucleotides match TRBD1. This CDR3 is 12 amino acids long. Germline CDR1 reads LNHDA; CDR2 reads SQIVND (reference sequence). The V and J ends lost 6 bases and 6 bases, in that order; junction bases with no gene match: 5. CDR3: CASSSPGGEQYF. The DNA for the CDR3 is TGTGCCAGTAGCTCCCCAGGGGGCGAGCAGTACTTC.

The table lists this clone with a count of one. This chain uses TRBV7-3 with TRBJ2-2, with D uncertain. The CDR3 extends over 16 amino acids. Germline CDR1 SGHTA, CDR2 FQGTGA. Trimming removed 5 bases at V and 4 bases at J, with 17 bases between. CDR3 region: CASSPNSGPSTGELFF. Written as DNA, the CDR3 is TGTGCCAGCAGCCCTAATTCGGGCCCTTCCACCGGGGAGCTGTTTTTT.

This chain connects TRBV3-1 (or the pseudogene TRBV3-2) to TRBJ2-1; no firm D call. The CDR3 totals 12 residues. From germline, CDR1 is LGHDT and CDR2 YNNKEL (reference sequence). Trimming left V 5 bases short and J 7 bases short, with 9 bases between. CDR3 amino acids: CASSTRLNEQFF. The CDR3 nucleotides are TGTGCCAGCAGCACCCGTCTTAATGAGCAGTTCTTC.

In its sample, this clone was seen once. The chain uses TRBV7-2 and TRBJ1-6; D is unresolved. CDR3 length: 15 amino acids. From germline, CDR1 is SGHTA and CDR2 FQGNSA. Deletions cut 1 base from V and 10 bases from J, with 14 bases between. CDR3 sequence (DNA): TGTGCCAGCAGCTTAGGAGGAGGGAAGGACTCACCCCTCCACTTT. This translates into CASSLGGGKDSPLHF.

The V call is TRBV19, the J call TRBJ2-7, with D possibly being TRBD1 (6 bases). Germline-derived CDR1 and CDR2 are LNHDA and SQIVND (reference sequence). The CDR3 length is 12 residues. The V gene lost 6 bases and the J gene lost 9 bases, with 15 bases spanning the gap. The DNA for the CDR3 is TGTGCCAGTAGCCCCGGACAGTTCGTGCAGTACTTC. Protein: CASSPGQFVQYF.

Here the CDR3 DNA reads TGTGCCAGCTCACTTACACCCAGTCTTGGTACTGGGGCCAACGTCCTGACTTTC. It codes for CASSLTPSLGTGANVLTF. The V and J genes are TRBV18 and TRBJ2-6; D call uncertain. Between the trimmed V and J ends, which lost 4 bases and 2 bases, there was a span of 18 bases. Germline lookup yields CDR1 KGHSH and CDR2 LQKENI. CDR3 size: 18 residues. The entire variable domain, with the rest obtained from reference TRBV18 and TRBJ2-6, is as follows: NAGVMQNPRHLVRRRGQEARLRCSPMKGHSHVYWYRQLPEEGLKFMVYLQKENIIDESGMPKERFSAEFPKEGPSILRIQQVVRGDSAAYFCASSLTPSLGTGANVLTFGAGSRLTVL.

CDR3 region: CASGARRGGREQYF. The CDR3 DNA sequence: TGTGCCAGCGGCGCCCGCCGGGGGGGAAGGGAGCAGTACTTC. J is TRBJ2-7 and V is TRBV5-8; 8 bases map to TRBD2. The V gene's germline CDR1 is SGHTS and CDR2 YDEGEE. Trimming removed 7 bases from V and 7 bases from J; junction bases left unmatched: 13. The CDR3 runs to 14 residues.

The chain links TRBV19 to TRBJ2-7; 7 bases line up with TRBD1. The V gene end was trimmed by 5 bases and the J gene end by 4 bases; junction bases not matched to a gene: 5. Germline V gene data show CDR1 as LNHDA and CDR2 as SQIVND (reference sequence). The CDR3 totals 13 residues. CDR3 nucleotides: TGTGCCAGTAGTCGGGGACAGCAATACGAGCAGTACTTC. Its translation is CASSRGQQYEQYF.

This clone came up a few times. The V call is TRBV2, the J call TRBJ1-5; 9 bases are shared with TRBD1. The germline CDR1 and CDR2 sequences are SNHLY and FYNNEI. Losses at the gene ends were 8 bases for V and 6 bases for J; bases not matched to a gene: 5. This CDR3 is built from 13 residues. For the CDR3, the DNA is TGTGCCAGCGGGGACAGGGCTGGTCAGCCCCAGCATTTT. Translation: CASGDRAGQPQHF.

CDR3 nucleotides: TGTGCCAGCAGTGATGGGAGGTTTGGGACCCAGTACTTC. Amino acid sequence: CASSDGRFGTQYF. V and J are TRBV2 and TRBJ2-5; TRBD2 might be the D (6 bases). Germline CDR1 is SNHLY and CDR2 is FYNNEI. The V and J ends lost 3 bases and 7 bases respectively, with 12 bases between them. The CDR3 runs to 13 residues. The whole variable domain, filled in from reference TRBV2 and TRBJ2-5, reads EPEVTQTPSHQVTQMGQEVILRCVPISNHLYFYWYRQILGQKVEFLVSFYNNEISEKSEIFDDQFSVERPDGSNFTLKIRSTKLEDSAMYFCASSDGRFGTQYFGPGTRLLVL.

The chain joins TRBV5-5 to TRBJ2-1; D is ambiguous. The CDR3 loop spans 13 amino acids. Trimming left V 0 bases short and J 4 bases short, with 5 bases between. The germline V gene has CDR1 SGHKS and CDR2 YYEKEE (reference sequence). The CDR3 reads CASSLGQYNEQFF. CDR3 nucleotide sequence: TGTGCCAGCAGCTTGGGGCAGTACAATGAGCAGTTCTTC.

V gene TRBV2 combines with J gene TRBJ2-5; the match to TRBD2 covers 11 bases. The J segment lost 2 bases and the V segment lost 1 base, leaving 9 bases of the junction unmatched. The CDR3 runs to 18 residues. Germline CDR1 and CDR2: SNHLY and FYNNEI. As DNA, the CDR3 is TGTGCCAGCAGTGAAGGGTTGCTAGCGGGAGGCGGGCAAGAGACCCAGTACTTC. Amino acid sequence: CASSEGLLAGGGQETQYF.

V gene TRBV5-1 combines with J gene TRBJ1-1; D gene unclear. The germline gives CDR1 SGHRS, CDR2 YFSETQ. With 2 bases removed from V and 2 bases from J, the gap between germline ends came to 10 bases. The CDR3 loop spans 14 amino acids. The CDR3 DNA reads TGCGCCAGCAGCTTTTATGACGGCAACACTGAAGCTTTCTTT. This translates into CASSFYDGNTEAFF.

The chain uses TRBV11-3 and TRBJ1-1; D unclear. The germline gives CDR1 SGHNT, CDR2 YENEEA. The V and J ends lost 6 bases and 0 bases respectively, with 5 bases between them. There are 12 residues in the CDR3. The CDR3 loop reads CASRGMNTEAFF. CDR3 nucleotides: TGTGCCAGCAGGGGCATGAACACTGAAGCTTTCTTT.

The rearrangement joins TRBV24-1 to TRBJ2-7; D perhaps matches TRBD1 (5 bases). The ends were cut back, 12 bases at V and 3 bases at J, with 32 bases in the middle. The CDR3 is 18 residues long. Germline V gene lookup returns CDR1 KGHDR and CDR2 SFDVKD. The CDR3 reads CAPRHFKGPPNLNYEQYF. CDR3 in DNA: TGTGCCCCAAGGCACTTTAAGGGGCCTCCCAATCTCAACTACGAGCAGTACTTC.

A single count supports this clone. J is TRBJ1-2 and V is TRBV30; 9 nucleotides agree with TRBD1. Trimming removed 3 bases from V and 8 bases from J; junction bases left unmatched: 7. The CDR3 contains 13 residues. Germline V lookup: CDR1 GTSNPN, CDR2 SVGIG (reference sequence). As DNA, the CDR3 is TGTGCCTGGAGGGGGGGACAGGGCAGAGGCTACACCTTC. This gives the protein CAWRGGQGRGYTF.

This rearrangement joins TRBV27 to TRBJ1-6, with TRBD1 matching over 7 bases. CDR3 length: 14 residues. In germline, CDR1 is MNHEY, CDR2 SMNVEV (reference sequence). Trimming took 6 bases from V and 10 from J; bases not matched to a gene: 9. The CDR3 here is CASRAGGEGSPLHF. CDR3 sequence (DNA): TGTGCCAGCAGAGCAGGGGGGGAAGGGTCACCCCTCCACTTT.

This chain joins TRBV19 and TRBJ2-7, with TRBD2 matching over 9 bases. Germline values: CDR1 LNHDA, CDR2 SQIVND (reference sequence). The trim removed 4 bases at V and 2 bases at J, leaving 3 bases unmatched. The CDR3 consists of 14 residues. As DNA, the CDR3 is TGTGCCAGTAGTAATGGCGGGAGGGCCTACGAGCAGTACTTC. Protein: CASSNGGRAYEQYF.

The chain couples TRBV5-4 to TRBJ1-3; no clear D. The CDR3 consists of 17 residues. The V gene lost 2 bases and the J gene lost 0 bases, with 15 bases spanning the gap. Germline-derived CDR1 and CDR2 are SGHNT and YYREEE (reference sequence). The CDR3 reads CASSFRAGRTSGNTIYF. The CDR3 DNA reads TGTGCCAGCAGCTTCCGTGCCGGGAGGACCTCTGGAAACACCATATATTTT.

This chain uses TRBV25-1 with TRBJ1-2; 7 nucleotides match TRBD1. V lost 0 bases, J lost 3 bases, and 7 bases stayed unmatched. Looked up from germline, CDR1 is MGHDK and CDR2 is SYGVNS. The CDR3 sequence is 16 residues long. The CDR3 DNA follows: TGTGCCAGCAGTGAATATGCAGGGAGGGGGCACTATGGCTACACCTTC. It yields the protein CASSEYAGRGHYGYTF.

By frequency in the sample, this clone is medium-sized. The gene calls are TRBV19 and TRBJ2-7, with 11 positions matching TRBD2. This CDR3 comprises 15 residues. With 6 bases clipped from V and 5 bases from J, the junction kept 9 bases outside the gene matches. Germline V gene data show CDR1 as LNHDA and CDR2 as SQIVND (reference sequence). The CDR3 DNA sequence: TGTGCCAGTAGCCTTACTAGCGGGAGTCTCGACGAGCAGTACTTC. As protein: CASSLTSGSLDEQYF.

This clone was detected once. CDR3 loop: CASSWGLADTYEQYF. For the CDR3, the DNA is TGTGCCAGCAGCTGGGGACTAGCGGATACCTACGAGCAGTACTTC. The chain joins TRBV5-5 to TRBJ2-7, with 11 nucleotides matching TRBD2. This CDR3 region has 15 residues. V lost 3 bases and J lost 2; bases outside the gene matches: 4. CDR1 and CDR2 from the germline V gene are SGHKS and YYEKEE (reference sequence).

The chain recombines TRBV3-1 (or the pseudogene TRBV3-2) with TRBJ1-5; D is undetermined. This CDR3 has 14 amino acids. The germline V gene has CDR1 LGHDT and CDR2 YNNKEL (reference sequence). V was clipped by 3 bases and J by 6 bases, with 12 bases between them. The CDR3 bases are TGTGCCAGCAGCCAGGGGTCATGGGTTCAGCCCCAGCATTTT. It translates to CASSQGSWVQPQHF.

The chain is built from TRBV6-4 and TRBJ1-5; TRBD1 is a possible D gene (5 bases). Trimming removed 6 bases at V and 0 bases at J, with 9 bases between. This CDR3 has 14 residues. Germline assignment: CDR1 MRHNA and CDR2 SNTAGT. This CDR3 is CASRGPNSNQPQHF. The CDR3 DNA is TGTGCCAGCAGGGGACCAAATAGCAATCAGCCCCAGCATTTT.